The 27 T cell receptor beta chains listed next were all sequenced from one sample in a study of shared clonotypes between healthy human individuals. Terminally differentiated effector memory CD45RA+ cells were left out of the naive CD8 fraction, which was CD45RO-negative and positively selected for CCR7. Here immunoSEQ multiplex PCR was the method, and the copy in TCRdb shows in-frame clones only, minus some. The sample has about 2 million clones, about 95% seen once. Sequencing was carried out using naive CD8+ T cells sorted from blood. The receptor source for this set is a man aged 18 to 29 in good health.

V and J are TRBV19 and TRBJ2-1; possibly TRBD2 for D (6 bases). The CDR3 extends over 16 amino acids. Germline V lookup: CDR1 LNHDA, CDR2 SQIVND (reference sequence). Trimming cost V 3 bases and J 2 bases, with 14 bases left between them. CDR3 amino acids: CASSIPGLGTYNEQFF. Written as DNA, the CDR3 is TGTGCCAGTAGTATCCCGGGACTGGGAACCTACAATGAGCAGTTCTTC.

The rearrangement joins TRBV1 to TRBJ2-3; the D call in the table, TRBD2, was not verified against the DNA. TRBV1 is labeled a pseudogene. CDR3 length: 15 amino acids. The CDR3, as DNA: TGCACCAGCAGCCTCGAGACCCTGGCGAGGGATACGCAGTATTTT. This sequence encodes CTSSLETLARDTQYF.

The rearrangement links TRBV4-3 to TRBJ2-1; 8 bases are a match to TRBD1. Germline V gene data show CDR1 as LGHNA and CDR2 as YSLEER. V shed 0 bases, J shed 2 bases, and the junction held 3 bases outside the gene matches. CDR3 size: 16 residues. The CDR3 spells CASSQDRGQAYNEQFF. The CDR3, as DNA: TGCGCCAGCAGCCAAGATCGGGGACAGGCCTACAATGAGCAGTTCTTC.

The CDR3 loop is CASSIQWDRVALVNTEAFF. The CDR3 bases are TGTGCCAGTAGTATACAGTGGGACAGGGTAGCGTTGGTGAACACTGAAGCTTTCTTT. The chain carries TRBV19 and TRBJ1-1; 9 nucleotides line up with TRBD1. The V gene end was trimmed by 2 bases and the J gene end by 0 bases; junction bases not matched to a gene: 13. CDR1 is LNHDA, CDR2 SQIVND, per germline (reference sequence). The CDR3 length is 19 residues.

The chain carries TRBV4-2 and TRBJ2-5; perhaps TRBD1 as D (5 bases). The CDR3 loop spans 13 amino acids. Trimming removed 4 bases from V and 3 bases from J, with 9 bases in between. The V gene's germline CDR1 is LGHNA and CDR2 YNFKEQ. The DNA of the CDR3 is TGTGCCAGCAGCCTAGAGGACAAAGAGACCCAGTACTTC. Its protein product is CASSLEDKETQYF.

V gene TRBV7-9 combines with J gene TRBJ1-4; D unresolved. Looked up from germline, CDR1 is SEHNR and CDR2 is FQNEAQ (reference sequence). V gave up 5 bases and J gave up 6 bases, with 16 bases separating them. The CDR3 runs to 15 residues. The CDR3 coding sequence is TGTGCCAGCAGCCCCCCCTTCCTGGGTGATGAAAAACTGTTTTTT. Amino acids: CASSPPFLGDEKLFF.

This chain connects TRBV13 to TRBJ1-1; D remains unclear. Germline CDR1 reads PRHDT; CDR2 reads FYEKMQ (reference sequence). CDR3 length equals 14 residues. V dropped 3 bases and J dropped 4 bases, with 12 bases sitting between them. The CDR3 here is CASSFFQSGTEAFF. CDR3 in DNA: TGTGCCAGCAGCTTCTTTCAAAGTGGCACTGAAGCTTTCTTT.

This clone was seen just once. The chain carries TRBV28 and TRBJ2-5; D unclear. V lost 5 bases and J lost 0, with 10 bases in between. Germline CDR1 is MDHEN and CDR2 is SYDVKM. CDR3 size: 14 residues. The CDR3 protein is CASSRADNQETQYF. CDR3 coding DNA: TGTGCCAGCAGTCGAGCAGACAACCAAGAGACCCAGTACTTC.

The V and J genes are TRBV10-2 and TRBJ2-7; 10 bases fit TRBD2. The germline V gene encodes CDR1 WSHSY and CDR2 SAAADI. V lost 6 bases, J lost 4 bases, and 21 bases stayed unmatched. The length of the CDR3 is 19 residues. The CDR3 is CASRENAAVSSGRGYEQYF. For the CDR3, the DNA is TGCGCCAGCAGGGAGAACGCGGCGGTGTCTAGCGGGAGAGGTTACGAGCAGTACTTC.

A word on this clone: This same CDR3 is encoded by further DNA sequences in the sample. V usage is TRBV27 and J usage is TRBJ1-1; TRBD1 is a possible D gene (5 bases). V lost 3 bases and J 1 base, leaving 9 bases between the germline ends. Germline loops: CDR1 MNHEY, CDR2 SMNVEV (reference sequence). This CDR3 spans 14 amino acids. This chain's CDR3 is CASSLVGGNTEAFF. The CDR3 bases are TGTGCCAGCAGTTTGGTTGGGGGGAACACTGAAGCTTTCTTT.

The CDR3 coding sequence is TGCGCCAGCAGCTTGACAGGGGGCAAGCGGGAGGGCCCAAGAGAGCAGTTCTTC. Translated, it gives CASSLTGGKREGPREQFF. The V gene is TRBV5-1, the J gene TRBJ2-1, with D perhaps TRBD2 (10 bases). Germline-derived CDR1 and CDR2 are SGHRS and YFSETQ. Trimming stripped 1 base from V and 10 bases from J, with 27 bases between. The CDR3 is 18 amino acids.

This clone was recorded only once. V gene TRBV2 combines with J gene TRBJ1-1; D is unresolved. Germline V lookup: CDR1 SNHLY, CDR2 FYNNEI. The CDR3 sequence is 15 residues long. With 6 bases removed from V and 2 bases from J, the gap between germline ends came to 16 bases. CDR3: CASSGGSWGNTEAFF. DNA of the CDR3: TGTGCCAGCAGCGGAGGGTCTTGGGGAAACACTGAAGCTTTCTTT.

Concerning this clone itself: Other DNA sequences in the same sample also yield this CDR3. V gene TRBV5-4 combines with J gene TRBJ1-3; D is unresolved. In germline, CDR1 is SGHNT, CDR2 YYREEE (reference sequence). There are 14 residues in the CDR3. V lost 2 bases and J lost 1, with 7 bases in between. Written as DNA, the CDR3 is TGTGCCAGCAGCTTATCGGGGTCTGGAAACACCATATATTTT. It yields the protein CASSLSGSGNTIYF.

The chain recombines TRBV7-9 with TRBJ1-2; D gene unclear. CDR1 and CDR2 from the germline V gene are SEHNR and FQNEAQ (reference sequence). The germline V and J ends were trimmed by 5 bases and 8 bases, with 12 bases remaining between them. The CDR3 totals 12 residues. CDR3 protein: CASSDTSSGYTF. The DNA of the CDR3 is TGTGCCAGCAGCGATACCTCCTCAGGCTACACCTTC.

The CDR3 protein is CASSLGAREQFF. The CDR3 DNA follows: TGTGCCAGCAGCTTAGGGGCCCGTGAGCAGTTCTTC. The chain carries TRBV7-6 and TRBJ2-1; D not resolved. The V gene lost 1 base and the J gene lost 9 bases, with 7 bases spanning the gap. CDR3 length equals 12 residues. Germline V CDR1 and CDR2: SGHVS, FNYEAQ. Based on the CDR3 plus reference TRBV7-6 and TRBJ2-1, the full variable domain is GAGVSQSPRYKVTKRGQDVALRCDPISGHVSLYWYRQALGQGPEFLTYFNYEAQQDKSGLPNDRFSAERPEGSISTLTIQRTEQRDSAMYRCASSLGAREQFFGPGTRLTVL.

As regards this clone: The identical CDR3 is also encoded by other nucleotide sequences in the sample. This chain connects TRBV19 to TRBJ2-7; maybe TRBD1 (6 bases). V lost 6 bases to trimming and J lost 0 bases, with 12 bases between them. This CDR3 comprises 14 residues. Germline-derived CDR1 and CDR2 are LNHDA and SQIVND (reference sequence). The CDR3 is CASSLTGSSYEQYF. CDR3 DNA sequence: TGTGCCAGTAGCCTTACAGGGAGCTCCTACGAGCAGTACTTC.

This rearrangement joins TRBV5-6 to TRBJ1-2; 9 nucleotides agree with TRBD1. The trim removed 4 bases at V and 8 bases at J, leaving 9 bases unmatched. Germline CDR1 is SGHDT and CDR2 is YYEEEE. This CDR3 is built from 14 residues. The DNA for the CDR3 is TGTGCCAGCAGCATAGGGACAGGGAGCAGGGGCTACACCTTC. Its translation: CASSIGTGSRGYTF.

J is TRBJ2-3 and V is TRBV5-4, with TRBD1 matching 12 bases. CDR3 length: 17 residues. Germline V lookup: CDR1 SGHNT, CDR2 YYREEE (reference sequence). V was clipped by 3 bases and J by 5 bases; unmatched bases: 10. This CDR3 reads CASSSPLGTGGEDTQYF. CDR3 sequence (DNA): TGTGCCAGCAGCTCCCCACTAGGGACAGGGGGCGAAGATACGCAGTATTTT.

The chain recombines TRBV29-1 with TRBJ1-1; tentative D call: TRBD1 (5 bases). Trimming left V 0 bases short and J 7 bases short, with 27 bases between. This CDR3 comprises 18 residues. Per the germline V gene, CDR1 is SQVTM and CDR2 is ANQGSEA. CDR3 DNA: TGCAGCGTTGAAGATCGGGGCAGGCAACCTCTAAGGAGGAATGAAGCTTTCTTT. Its translation is CSVEDRGRQPLRRNEAFF. Together with reference TRBV29-1 and TRBJ1-1, the CDR3 gives the full variable domain: SAVISQKPSRDICQRGTSLTIQCQVDSQVTMMFWYRQQPGQSLTLIATANQGSEATYESGFVIDKFPISRPNLTFSTLTVSNMSPEDSSIYLCSVEDRGRQPLRRNEAFFGQGTRLTVV.

This clone has only one observation. V is TRBV27 and J is TRBJ2-5; D is ambiguous. CDR1 is MNHEY and CDR2 is SMNVEV in the germline V gene (reference sequence). With 6 bases removed from V and 0 bases from J, the gap between germline ends came to 11 bases. The CDR3 spans 14 residues. For the CDR3, the DNA is TGTGCCAGCAGCCCAACTTTGTACCAAGAGACCCAGTACTTC. Its protein is CASSPTLYQETQYF.

The rearrangement joins TRBV27 to TRBJ2-2, with 7 bases matching TRBD2. The trim removed 2 bases at V and 1 base at J, leaving 1 base unmatched. Germline V lookup: CDR1 MNHEY, CDR2 SMNVEV (reference sequence). The CDR3 contains 15 residues. The CDR3 is CASSLLAENTGELFF. The CDR3 nucleotides are TGTGCCAGCAGTTTACTAGCGGAGAACACCGGGGAGCTGTTTTTT.

The chain carries TRBV30 and TRBJ1-4; a possible D gene is TRBD1 (6 bases). The CDR3 has 13 amino acids. Germline lookup yields CDR1 GTSNPN and CDR2 SVGIG (reference sequence). The V end lost 5 bases, the J end lost 7 bases, and 14 bases lay between the germline ends. The CDR3 sequence is CAWEAGDGEKLFF. In DNA form, the CDR3 reads TGTGCCTGGGAGGCAGGGGATGGTGAAAAACTGTTTTTT.

The genes are TRBV7-6 and TRBJ2-7; D assignment may be TRBD1 or TRBD2 (5 bases each). This CDR3 comprises 18 residues. V was shortened by 5 bases and J by 6 bases, with 29 bases between the two germline ends. The germline V gene has CDR1 SGHVS and CDR2 FNYEAQ. The CDR3, as DNA: TGTGCCAGCAGCCCTACAAAAGACGGCAGGGAGCCCTTGCGCGAGCAGTACTTC. Protein: CASSPTKDGREPLREQYF.

The gene calls are TRBV4-3 and TRBJ2-5, with D tentatively TRBD2 (6 bases). The CDR3 is 17 amino acids. Germline assignment: CDR1 LGHNA and CDR2 YSLEER. The V gene lost 0 bases and the J gene lost 3 bases, with 17 bases spanning the gap. CDR3 sequence reads: CASSQDEWLEGKETQYF. CDR3 coding DNA: TGCGCCAGCAGCCAAGATGAGTGGTTGGAGGGGAAAGAGACCCAGTACTTC.

The rearrangement joins TRBV5-1 to TRBJ1-1, with 9 positions matching TRBD1. Germline CDR1 SGHRS, CDR2 YFSETQ. The CDR3 has 16 residues. V gave up 0 bases and J gave up 5 bases; unmatched junction bases: 8. The CDR3 region has the DNA TGCGCCAGCAGCTTGGGTCCCGGGACAGGGAGAACTGAAGCTTTCTTT. Protein: CASSLGPGTGRTEAFF. Drawing the rest from reference TRBV5-1 and TRBJ1-1, the complete variable domain is KAGVTQTPRYLIKTRGQQVTLSCSPISGHRSVSWYQQTPGQGLQFLFEYFSETQRNKGNFPGRFSGRQFSNSRSEMNVSTLELGDSALYLCASSLGPGTGRTEAFFGQGTRLTVV.

The chain couples TRBV4-3 to TRBJ2-1; 7 nucleotides align to TRBD1. Germline-derived CDR1 and CDR2 are LGHNA and YSLEER. V was pared by 1 base and J by 8 bases, with 8 bases of the junction left unmatched. CDR3 length equals 15 residues. The CDR3 nucleotides are TGCGCCAGCAGCCAAGCGCCAGGGGGTTGGGATGAGCAGTTCTTC. This encodes CASSQAPGGWDEQFF.

The gene calls are TRBV7-2 and TRBJ1-6; no reliable D call. CDR3 length: 14 residues. Germline values: CDR1 SGHTA, CDR2 FQGNSA. Trimming shortened V by 4 bases and J by 5 bases, and 9 bases separated the two germline ends. In nucleotides, the CDR3 is TGTGCCAGCAGCTCTCGAGTGGATAATTCACCCCTCCACTTT. Translated: CASSSRVDNSPLHF.